The clone carrying this TCR beta chain was detected ten times or more. Its antigen is unidentified. These data originate in a study of blood T cells in healthy people across ages. Broader study findings: Among long-lived donors, naive CD4+ cells were more numerous and diversity higher than in aged donors. Not knowing donor CMV status may have confounded expanded clonotype changes.

Germline V gene data show CDR1 as MNHEY and CDR2 as SVGAGI. Trimming removed 7 bases at V and 7 bases at J, with 17 bases between. The CDR3 loop spans 14 amino acids. Alongside a J-beta primer mix, a sample-barcoded 5' primer served in a second PCR lasting about 6 to 11 cycles. Each cDNA molecule, via a template-switch adaptor with 12 random nucleotides, was tagged. In TCRdb, the 5' RACE reads were re-called with MiXCR into one record per CDR3 protein. The table lists over 550,000 distinct CDR3 sequences, about 30% of them singletons. The clonotype originates from a woman aged 80 or over in good health. V and J are TRBV6-5 and TRBJ1-5; D may be TRBD1 (6 bases). Material: blood. The CDR3 bases are TGTGCCAGCAAGAGCGCGGGCGGGGGCCAGCCCCAGCATTTT. The encoded protein is CASKSAGGGQPQHF.